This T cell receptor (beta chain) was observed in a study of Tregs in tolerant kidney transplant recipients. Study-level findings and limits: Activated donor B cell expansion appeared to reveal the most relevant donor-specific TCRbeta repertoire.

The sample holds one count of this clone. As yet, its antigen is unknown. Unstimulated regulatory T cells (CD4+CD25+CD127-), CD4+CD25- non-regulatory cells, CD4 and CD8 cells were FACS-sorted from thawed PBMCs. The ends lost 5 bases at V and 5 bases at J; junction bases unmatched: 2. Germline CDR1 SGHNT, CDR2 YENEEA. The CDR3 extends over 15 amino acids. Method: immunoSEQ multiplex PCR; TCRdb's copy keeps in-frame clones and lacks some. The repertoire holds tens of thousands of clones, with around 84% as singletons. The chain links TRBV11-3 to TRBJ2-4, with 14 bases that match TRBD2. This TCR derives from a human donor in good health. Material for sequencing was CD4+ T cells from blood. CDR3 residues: CASSLGLAGENIQYF. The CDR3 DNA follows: TGTGCCAGCAGCCTGGGACTAGCGGGAGAAAACATTCAGTACTTC.